This T cell receptor beta chain was found in a study of cytomegalovirus exposure and HLA in healthy donors. Study observations and caveats: In an earlier analysis, in fewer than 700 donors, most V segments appeared productive either ~90% or ~30% of the time. In the analysis, some V segments, TRBV6-2 and TRBV6-3 included, were excluded as indistinguishable.

The PCR had 60 Vbeta and 13 Jbeta primers. Data came from immunoSEQ multiplex PCR; TCRdb stores just in-frame clones and leaves some out. The table lists about 280,000 clones, around 90% of them singletons. While unrecorded immune exposures were likely, the donors were nominally healthy when sampled. Worth noting for this clone: Its cognate antigen is unknown.

This CDR3 spans 14 amino acids. V lost 5 bases to trimming and J lost 3 bases, with 14 bases between them. In germline, CDR1 is PRHDT, CDR2 FYEKMQ (reference sequence). This receptor was taken from a woman between 18 and 30 years old in good health and CMV-seronegative. The chain recombines TRBV13 with TRBJ2-7; the D gene is possibly TRBD1 (5 bases). The sample was PBMCs. The DNA for the CDR3 is TGTGCCAGCAGCCATACGCAGGGAAGCTACGAGCAGTACTTC. This translates into CASSHTQGSYEQYF.